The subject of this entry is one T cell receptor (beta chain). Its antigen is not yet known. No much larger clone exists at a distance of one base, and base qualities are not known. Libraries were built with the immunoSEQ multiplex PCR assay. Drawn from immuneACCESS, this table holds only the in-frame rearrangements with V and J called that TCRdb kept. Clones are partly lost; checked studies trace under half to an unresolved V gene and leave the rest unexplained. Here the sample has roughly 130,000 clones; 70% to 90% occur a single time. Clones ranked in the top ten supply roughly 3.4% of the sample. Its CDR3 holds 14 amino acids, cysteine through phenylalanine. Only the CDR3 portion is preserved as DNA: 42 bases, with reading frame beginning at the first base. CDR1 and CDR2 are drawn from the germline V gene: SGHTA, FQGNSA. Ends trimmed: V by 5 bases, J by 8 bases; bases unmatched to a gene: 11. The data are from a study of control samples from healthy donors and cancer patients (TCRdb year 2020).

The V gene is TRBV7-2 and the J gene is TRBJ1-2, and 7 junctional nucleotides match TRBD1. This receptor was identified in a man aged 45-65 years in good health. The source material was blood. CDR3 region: CASSTGQETTGYTF. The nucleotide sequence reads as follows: TGTGCCAGCAGCACAGGACAGGAGACGACGGGCTACACCTTC.